This T cell receptor beta chain comes out of a study of control samples from healthy donors and cancer patients (dated by TCRdb to 2019 to 2021). Its CDR3 holds 15 amino acids, cysteine through phenylalanine. Only CDR3 DNA remains: 45 bases, in frame from the first base. Germline trimming: 2 bases from V, 2 bases from J; junction bases outside gene matches: 3. Via the germline V gene, CDR1 is KGHDR and CDR2 SFDVKD. As concerns this clone: Its antigen is not yet known. Qualities for individual bases were not recorded, and no much larger clone is one base off.

Library generation was performed with the immunoSEQ multiplex PCR assay. This immuneACCESS table, as held by TCRdb, lists in-frame sequences with V and J called but not all clones. Of the missing ones, under half trace to an unresolved V gene in checked studies; the others have no known cause. Here the sample has approximately 140,000 clones; 80% to 95% occur a single time. The ten biggest clones cover roughly 5.5% of the sample. Here the chain combines TRBV24-1 and TRBJ2-7; the junction holds 9 bases that match TRBD1. The specimen was blood. The source is a man aged 18-30 years in good health. The CDR3 protein is CATSDSTGGTYEQYF. In nucleotide form, the sequence is TGTGCCACCAGTGATTCGACAGGGGGGACCTACGAGCAGTACTTC.